A selection of T cell receptor beta chains follows, all from one sample in a study of cytomegalovirus exposure and HLA in healthy donors. The repertoire was sequenced with immunoSEQ multiplex PCR; TCRdb's copy has only in-frame clones and lacks some. The table includes some 170,000 clones, roughly 81% detected once. The source material was PBMCs. These receptors were collected from a woman aged 18-35 years in good health and CMV-seropositive. The CDR3 runs from the conserved cysteine through the conserved F or W. A D gene is named only where the DNA matches it firmly. Expanded clones are given a class, and other clones once, few, many or no size at all.

J: TRBJ2-5
D: TRBD2
size: few
V: TRBV4-2
CDR3: CASSPGAGEQETQYF
DNA: TGTGCCAGCAGCCCCGGGGCGGGGGAGCAAGAGACCCAGTACTTC

J: TRBJ1-3
D: .
size: .
V: TRBV28
CDR3: CASRQDPGNTIYF
DNA: TGTGCCAGTAGACAAGACCCCGGAAACACCATATATTTT

J: TRBJ1-3
D: .
size: .
V: TRBV15
CDR3: CATSRGPGSGNTIYF
DNA: TGTGCCACCAGCAGAGGTCCCGGCTCTGGAAACACCATATATTTT

J: TRBJ2-7
D: .
size: .
V: TRBV7-6
CDR3: CASSSRNPRTASYEQYF
DNA: TGTGCCAGCAGCTCCCGAAACCCAAGGACAGCCTCCTACGAGCAGTACTTC

J: TRBJ1-2
D: TRBD1
size: .
V: TRBV6-6
CDR3: CASREEQGNFYYGYTF
DNA: TGTGCCAGCAGAGAGGAACAGGGGAACTTTTACTATGGCTACACCTTC

J: TRBJ1-1
D: .
size: .
V: TRBV7-9
CDR3: CASSPGSLEAFF
DNA: TGTGCCAGCAGCCCCGGGTCCCTTGAAGCTTTCTTT

J: TRBJ2-7
D: .
size: .
V: TRBV18
CDR3: CASSRTSGTVVGGNYEQYF
DNA: TGTGCCAGCTCACGCACCTCCGGGACAGTAGTTGGAGGGAACTACGAGCAGTACTTC

J: TRBJ1-6
D: .
size: .
V: TRBV5-1
CDR3: CASSLESGRGSSPLHF
DNA: TGCGCCAGCAGCTTGGAATCAGGGCGGGGGTCTTCACCCCTCCACTTT

J: TRBJ2-7
D: .
size: .
V: TRBV5-1
CDR3: CASSLGGSSYEQYF
DNA: TGCGCCAGCAGCTTGGGTGGGAGCTCCTACGAGCAGTACTTC

J: TRBJ2-1
D: TRBD2
size: .
V: TRBV7-9
CDR3: CASSRGGSYNEQFF
DNA: TGTGCCAGCAGCCGGGGGGGTTCCTACAATGAGCAGTTCTTC

J: TRBJ2-7
D: .
size: once
V: TRBV5-4
CDR3: CASSTMMTGPYEQYF
DNA: TGTGCCAGCAGCACCATGATGACAGGTCCCTACGAGCAGTACTTC

J: TRBJ1-1
D: TRBD1
size: once
V: TRBV29-1
CDR3: CSATGQGNTEAFF
DNA: TGCAGCGCTACTGGACAGGGGAACACTGAAGCTTTCTTT

J: TRBJ1-4
D: .
size: .
V: TRBV5-5
CDR3: CASSPGVKDELYELFF
DNA: TGTGCCAGCAGCCCCGGGGTAAAGGACGAGCTGTATGAACTGTTTTTT

J: TRBJ1-6
D: .
size: .
V: TRBV13
CDR3: CASSGDRDRGTPLHF
DNA: TGTGCCAGCAGCGGAGACCGGGACCGGGGGACACCCCTCCACTTT

J: TRBJ2-7
D: TRBD2
size: few
V: TRBV6-1
CDR3: CASSETTSGGPYEQYF
DNA: TGTGCCAGCAGTGAAACGACTAGCGGGGGACCCTACGAGCAGTACTTC

J: TRBJ1-1
D: .
size: few
V: TRBV10-3
CDR3: CAKQEGLNTEAFF
DNA: TGTGCCAAACAGGAAGGGTTGAACACTGAAGCTTTCTTT

J: TRBJ1-2
D: .
size: .
V: TRBV18
CDR3: CASSPGLFRGGYGYTF
DNA: TGTGCCAGCTCCCCCGGACTCTTCCGAGGAGGGTATGGCTACACCTTC

J: TRBJ1-2
D: .
size: .
V: TRBV7-9
CDR3: CASSPLGGDRNYGYTF
DNA: TGTGCCAGCAGCCCCCTAGGGGGGGACCGTAACTATGGCTACACCTTC

J: TRBJ1-3
D: TRBD1
size: .
V: TRBV5-4
CDR3: CASSLSPSTGGIGNTIYF
DNA: TGTGCCAGCAGCTTATCCCCTTCCACAGGGGGCATAGGAAACACCATATATTTT

J: TRBJ2-1
D: TRBD2
size: .
V: TRBV4-1
CDR3: CASSQDVGGSSYNEQFF
DNA: TGCGCCAGCAGCCAAGATGTCGGGGGGAGCTCCTACAATGAGCAGTTCTTC

J: TRBJ2-3
D: .
size: .
V: TRBV7-3
CDR3: CASSSLGVTDTQYF
DNA: TGTGCCAGCAGCTCACTAGGCGTCACAGATACGCAGTATTTT

J: TRBJ2-2
D: .
size: .
V: TRBV28
CDR3: CASSLFAGTGELFF
DNA: TGTGCCAGCAGTTTATTCGCAGGGACCGGGGAGCTGTTTTTT

J: TRBJ2-5
D: .
size: .
V: TRBV5-4
CDR3: CASSLELSGEETQYF
DNA: TGTGCCAGCAGCTTGGAGCTTTCAGGGGAAGAGACCCAGTACTTC

J: TRBJ1-1
D: .
size: .
V: TRBV11-1
CDR3: CASSPVPGEAFF
DNA: TGTGCCAGCAGCCCCGTGCCAGGTGAAGCTTTCTTT

J: TRBJ2-5
D: TRBD2
size: .
V: TRBV11-3
CDR3: CASSLGGSGGRYQETQYF
DNA: TGTGCCAGCAGCTTAGGTGGGAGCGGGGGCCGATACCAAGAGACCCAGTACTTC

J: TRBJ2-5
D: .
size: .
V: TRBV4-2
CDR3: CASSQNVPPRVVAGAGETQYF
DNA: TGTGCCAGCAGCCAAAATGTCCCCCCCCGGGTGGTGGCGGGGGCGGGAGAGACCCAGTACTTC

J: TRBJ2-3
D: .
size: .
V: TRBV2
CDR3: CACRRDAQYF
DNA: TGTGCCTGTCGGCGGGATGCGCAGTATTTT

J: TRBJ2-5
D: .
size: .
V: TRBV5-6
CDR3: CASSLVGGETQYF
DNA: TGTGCCAGCAGCTTGGTTGGCGGAGAGACCCAGTACTTC

J: TRBJ1-3
D: .
size: .
V: TRBV7-2
CDR3: CASSLQGQGNTIYF
DNA: TGTGCCAGCAGCCTCCAGGGGCAAGGAAACACCATATATTTT

J: TRBJ2-5
D: .
size: few
V: TRBV7-9
CDR3: CASSGWDTQETQYF
DNA: TGTGCCAGCAGCGGGTGGGACACCCAAGAGACCCAGTACTTC

J: TRBJ2-1
D: TRBD2
size: .
V: TRBV6-6
CDR3: CASSYSRGGVDEQFF
DNA: TGTGCCAGCAGTTACTCGCGGGGGGGCGTGGATGAGCAGTTCTTC

J: TRBJ1-1
D: .
size: once
V: TRBV18
CDR3: CASSLQVTNTEAFF
DNA: TGTGCCAGCTCACTACAGGTTACGAACACTGAAGCTTTCTTT

J: TRBJ1-1
D: .
size: once
V: TRBV28
CDR3: CASSRTGRWTLNTEAFF
DNA: TGTGCCAGCAGCCGGACCGGACGGTGGACTTTGAACACTGAAGCTTTCTTT

J: TRBJ2-5
D: TRBD2
size: .
V: TRBV2
CDR3: CASRDPPLAGSFQETQYF
DNA: TGTGCCAGCAGAGACCCTCCTTTAGCGGGAAGCTTTCAAGAGACCCAGTACTTC

J: TRBJ1-1
D: .
size: .
V: TRBV18
CDR3: CASSPNYSRRNTEAFF
DNA: TGTGCCAGCTCACCCAACTACTCGAGACGGAACACTGAAGCTTTCTTT

J: TRBJ1-2
D: TRBD1
size: .
V: TRBV7-9
CDR3: CASSLVGTVDGYTF
DNA: TGTGCCAGCAGCTTAGTCGGGACAGTTGATGGCTACACCTTC

J: TRBJ2-4
D: .
size: .
V: TRBV21-1
CDR3: CASSSGQVLAKNIQYF
DNA: TGTGCCAGCAGCAGTGGACAGGTCTTAGCCAAAAACATTCAGTACTTC

J: TRBJ1-5
D: .
size: .
V: TRBV28
CDR3: CASSPRAATSAEGYLAYSNQPQHF
DNA: TGTGCCAGCAGTCCCCGCGCGGCTACTTCGGCGGAGGGATATCTGGCGTATAGCAATCAGCCCCAGCATTTT

J: TRBJ1-1
D: .
size: .
V: TRBV4-3
CDR3: CASSQDYAVEDEAFF
DNA: TGCGCCAGCAGCCAAGATTATGCGGTAGAGGATGAAGCTTTCTTT

J: TRBJ1-5
D: TRBD1
size: few
V: TRBV7-8
CDR3: CASSLDRNQPQHF
DNA: TGTGCCAGCAGCTTGGACAGGAATCAGCCCCAGCATTTT

J: TRBJ1-6
D: .
size: few
V: TRBV2
CDR3: CASSVGTRGNNSPLHF
DNA: TGTGCCAGCAGTGTAGGCACCAGAGGGAATAATTCACCCCTCCACTTT

J: TRBJ2-1
D: TRBD2
size: .
V: TRBV29-1
CDR3: CSAMTSGGYNEQFF
DNA: TGCAGCGCCATGACTAGCGGGGGATACAATGAGCAGTTCTTC

J: TRBJ2-1
D: TRBD2
size: .
V: TRBV7-3
CDR3: CASSRTGTTYNEQFF
DNA: TGTGCCAGCAGCCGCACCGGGACTACGTACAATGAGCAGTTCTTC

J: TRBJ1-6
D: .
size: .
V: TRBV18
CDR3: CASSVRDILDSPLHF
DNA: TGTGCCAGCTCAGTCCGGGACATCTTGGATTCACCCCTCCACTTT